What follows are 19 T cell receptor beta chains derived from one specimen sequenced in a study of T cell responses to AZD1222 COVID-19 vaccine. The assay was immunoSEQ multiplex PCR, and TCRdb's table has in-frame clones only and misses some. Among around 83,000 clones listed, roughly 84% were seen once. The specimen comprised peripheral blood, sampled on day 0 of AZD1222 vaccination. These receptors were taken from an adult in good health.

The CDR3 coding sequence is TGTGCCAGCAGTGGTGCTGGGGCCAACGTCCTGACTTTC. It encodes CASSGAGANVLTF. The chain carries TRBV6-2 or TRBV6-3 and TRBJ2-6; D remains ambiguous. The germline V and J ends were trimmed by 5 bases and 2 bases, with 4 bases remaining between them. The CDR3 totals 13 residues. Germline V lookup: CDR1 MNHEY, CDR2 SVGEGT.

V gene TRBV9 combines with J gene TRBJ1-1; D is possibly TRBD1 (6 bases). In germline, CDR1 is SGDLS, CDR2 YYNGEE. The CDR3 is made up of 15 amino acids. The V and J ends lost 3 bases and 5 bases respectively, with 17 bases between them. The CDR3 is CASSALGGRSTEAFF. The CDR3 DNA reads TGTGCCAGCAGCGCGCTTGGGGGCAGGAGTACTGAAGCTTTCTTT.

The chain joins TRBV4-2 to TRBJ2-5; 8 nucleotides match TRBD1. The CDR3 spans 16 residues. V shed 0 bases, J shed 4 bases, and the junction held 7 bases outside the gene matches. Per germline, CDR1 LGHNA and CDR2 YNFKEQ. CDR3 coding DNA: TGTGCCAGCAGCCAAGACCCCGGACAGGGCCGAGAGACCCAGTACTTC. Translated: CASSQDPGQGRETQYF.

The rearrangement links TRBV4-2 to TRBJ1-3; D perhaps matches TRBD1 (6 bases). Germline assignment: CDR1 LGHNA and CDR2 YNFKEQ. The CDR3 extends over 16 amino acids. V was trimmed by 1 base and J by 2 bases, leaving 12 bases between them. The CDR3 DNA follows: TGTGCCAGCAGCCAAGCAGGGGTTGAGGCTGGAAACACCATATATTTT. Its protein product is CASSQAGVEAGNTIYF.

The V call is TRBV19, the J call TRBJ2-7; the D gene is possibly TRBD1 (6 bases). CDR1 is LNHDA, CDR2 SQIVND, per germline (reference sequence). CDR3 length: 15 residues. V dropped 5 bases and J dropped 2 bases, with 16 bases sitting between them. The CDR3 DNA reads as TGTGCCAGTAGTCGCCGACAGGAATTACCCTACGAGCAGTACTTC. It translates to CASSRRQELPYEQYF.

The rearrangement uses TRBV12-5 and TRBJ2-1; D is ambiguous. This CDR3 region has 12 residues. From germline, CDR1 is LGHNT and CDR2 FRNRAP. The germline V and J ends were trimmed by 3 bases and 8 bases, with 8 bases remaining between them. As DNA, the CDR3 is TGTGCTAGTGGTTTTAAATACGATGAGCAGTTCTTC. It translates to CASGFKYDEQFF.

This chain connects TRBV6-6 to TRBJ1-1; TRBD1 matches at 12 bases. Germline CDR1 reads MNHNY; CDR2 reads SVGAGI (reference sequence). The CDR3 consists of 17 residues. The V segment lost 5 bases and the J segment 1 base; nucleotides outside the gene matches: 8. The CDR3 bases are TGTGCCAGCAGTCGGGACAGGGGGCGAACCCGGAACACTGAAGCTTTCTTT. Its protein is CASSRDRGRTRNTEAFF.

The chain recombines TRBV7-2 with TRBJ1-2, with a weak D call TRBD1 (5 bases). CDR3 length: 13 amino acids. CDR1 SGHTA and CDR2 FQGNSA come from the germline V gene. V shed 2 bases and J shed 6 bases, with 10 bases lying between them. In DNA form, the CDR3 reads TGTGCCAGCAGCTTAACACAGGCCAATGGCTACACCTTC. It translates to CASSLTQANGYTF.

In nucleotides, the CDR3 is TGTGCCAGCAGTACCGACGGAAGCAATCAGCCCCAGCATTTT. Its translation is CASSTDGSNQPQHF. V and J are TRBV2 and TRBJ1-5; D uncertain. The CDR3 runs to 14 residues. V was trimmed by 5 bases and J by 1 base, leaving 9 bases between them. Germline CDR1 is SNHLY and CDR2 is FYNNEI.

This clone appeared a few times. The V and J genes are TRBV20-1 and TRBJ1-1; 7 nucleotides agree with TRBD1. Per the germline V gene, CDR1 is DFQATT and CDR2 is SNEGSKA (reference sequence). The CDR3 is 13 amino acids. Losses at the gene ends were 3 bases for V and 5 bases for J; bases not matched to a gene: 6. The CDR3 region has the DNA TGCAGTGCTAGTGGGCAGGGGGGTACTGAAGCTTTCTTT. The encoded protein is CSASGQGGTEAFF.

This clone was picked up a small number of times. The rearrangement joins TRBV9 to TRBJ2-1, with D perhaps matching TRBD1 (5 bases). CDR1 is SGDLS and CDR2 is YYNGEE in the germline V gene. The CDR3 is made up of 13 amino acids. Trimming took off 2 bases at V and 6 bases at J, with 9 bases between the two ends. The CDR3 nucleotides are TGTGCCAGCAGCGTCAGGGTGGCCAATGAGCAGTTCTTC. Amino acid sequence: CASSVRVANEQFF.

V usage is TRBV6-2 or TRBV6-3 and J usage is TRBJ2-1, with a possible D match to TRBD2 (6 bases). Germline V gene lookup returns CDR1 MNHEY and CDR2 SVGEGT. Trimming shortened V by 2 bases and J by 0 bases, and 8 bases separated the two germline ends. CDR3 length: 15 amino acids. The CDR3 bases are TGTGCCAGCAGTTACGACGGGAGCTCCTACAATGAGCAGTTCTTC. Its translation: CASSYDGSSYNEQFF.

The gene calls are TRBV7-9 and TRBJ1-1; 10 nucleotides match TRBD1. Germline loops: CDR1 SEHNR, CDR2 FQNEAQ (reference sequence). V was pared by 5 bases and J by 4 bases, with 1 base of the junction left unmatched. This CDR3 is 13 amino acids long. The CDR3 loop is CASSRTGGTEAFF. Here the CDR3 DNA reads TGTGCCAGCAGCCGGACAGGGGGCACTGAAGCTTTCTTT.

The CDR3 reads CASSQGSDTSSYEQYF. CDR3 nucleotides: TGCGCCAGCAGCCAGGGGAGCGACACGAGCTCCTACGAGCAGTACTTC. The gene calls are TRBV4-3 and TRBJ2-7; D is perhaps TRBD2 (5 bases). Germline V gene lookup returns CDR1 LGHNA and CDR2 YSLEER. V was trimmed by 3 bases and J by 0 bases, leaving 15 bases between them. The CDR3 has 16 residues.

This clone has just one count. This rearrangement joins TRBV6-5 to TRBJ2-4; D may correspond to TRBD1 or TRBD2 (5 bases each). The CDR3 totals 13 residues. V dropped 2 bases and J dropped 15 bases, with 17 bases sitting between them. Germline V gives CDR1 MNHEY, CDR2 SVGAGI. The CDR3 region has the DNA TGTGCCAGCAGTTACGCACGGGGCAGCCAGGTGTACTTC. Its translation: CASSYARGSQVYF.

The rearrangement links TRBV10-3 to TRBJ2-7, with D maybe TRBD2 (5 bases). Germline V lookup: CDR1 ENHRY, CDR2 SYGVKD. The CDR3 is 16 residues long. Trimming shortened V by 1 base and J by 0 bases, and 13 bases separated the two germline ends. For the CDR3, the DNA is TGTGCCATCAGTGAGTTTAGCGTGAGGAGCTCCTACGAGCAGTACTTC. Translated: CAISEFSVRSSYEQYF.

V gene TRBV14 combines with J gene TRBJ2-1, with 8 nucleotides matching TRBD1. The V and J ends lost 4 bases and 7 bases, in that order; junction bases with no gene match: 9. The CDR3 runs to 15 residues. Per germline, CDR1 SGHDN and CDR2 FVKESK. CDR3 in amino acids: CASSLGRQGRNEQFF. The CDR3 region has the DNA TGTGCCAGCAGCCTTGGTCGACAGGGGCGAAATGAGCAGTTCTTC.

The chain links TRBV7-2 to TRBJ2-7, with 8 bases that match TRBD2. This CDR3 has 14 residues. After removal of 2 bases from V and 7 bases from J, the junction contained 7 bases not matched to a gene. The V gene's germline CDR1 is SGHTA and CDR2 FQGNSA. CDR3: CASSLSGGSGEQYF. The CDR3 region has the DNA TGTGCCAGCAGCTTATCGGGAGGGTCTGGAGAGCAGTACTTC.

J is TRBJ2-5 and V is TRBV5-1; unclear D gene. Germline lookup yields CDR1 SGHRS and CDR2 YFSETQ. V gave up 1 base and J gave up 4 bases, with 11 bases separating them. There are 14 residues in the CDR3. The DNA of the CDR3 is TGCGCCAGCAGCTTGATAGTGTCAGGAGAGACCCAGTACTTC. Translation: CASSLIVSGETQYF.